This T cell receptor (beta chain) was sequenced in a study of OX40 agonist ivuxolimab in advanced cancers. Regarding the research as a whole: Ivuxolimab, which targeted the costimulatory receptor OX40 (CD134), was an agonistic, fully human IgG2 monoclonal antibody. Intravenous ivuxolimab was administered to patients every 2 weeks at six dose levels: 0.01, 0.1, 0.3, 1.5, 3 and 10 mg/kg. Of the approximately 54 patients in dose escalation, some 20 had hepatocellular carcinoma, about 15 had melanoma, 9 had renal cell carcinoma and 9 had head and neck cancer. A male proportion of under 85% and a mean age of about 60 years, ranging from roughly 23 to 79, were recorded for the dose-escalation cohort. Prior anti-PD-1, anti-PD-L1 or anti-CTLA-4 therapy was permitted, and checkpoint inhibitors had been received by about 44% of dose-escalation patients. Three dose-escalation patients achieved partial responses, one with hepatocellular carcinoma and two with cutaneous melanoma. Peripheral TCRbeta sequencing was intended to test whether TCR sequence diversity was altered and clonal T-cell expansion was caused by ivuxolimab. The paper reports the monotherapy dose-escalation portion (N ≈ 50 patients) of the phase I ivuxolimab trial.

For sequencing of the TCRbeta CDR3 region, genomic DNA was extracted from the sorted cells. The immunoSEQ Assay was used for sequencing of TCRbeta CDR3 regions. TCRdb took this table from immuneACCESS and kept in-frame rearrangements with V and J called. Such tables lack part of the clones; where checked against another copy, unresolved V genes explain under half of the gap, and the rest is unexplained. This sample comprises about 19,000 clones, about 76% of them detected only once. Around 20% of the sample lies in the top ten. From the cysteine up to the phenylalanine, the CDR3 has a length of 14 residues. CDR3 DNA only is kept here, 42 bases in frame from base 1. A distance of 9 bases separates the germline ends of V and J, which lose 3 bases and 6 bases respectively. The germline V gene specifies MNHEY as CDR1 and SVGAGI as CDR2. Patients with a history of autoimmune disease or receiving systemic immunosuppression were excluded from the trial. In every dose cohort, peripheral blood was drawn for TCR sequencing at baseline, cycle 4 day 1, and cycle 7 day 1. The samples were drawn from a first-in-human, open-label, multicenter phase I dose-escalation trial of ivuxolimab. Adults with locally advanced or metastatic melanoma, renal cell carcinoma, hepatocellular carcinoma or head and neck squamous cell carcinoma were enrolled in the trial. Before TCR sequencing, CD4+ and CD8+ T cells were separately sorted from peripheral blood.

About this clone itself: What this receptor recognizes is not known. There are no base qualities to consult, and no much larger clone falls within one base.

On the study overall, not on this receptor specifically: The antigen specificity of the clonally expanded peripheral T cells was not determined. Partial responders in the 0.1-3.0 mg/kg groups had among the lowest normalized peripheral clonal expansion, especially among CD8+ T cells. After ivuxolimab, more expanded clones were found on average in CD8+ T cells than in CD4+ T cells. Low levels of normalized T-cell clonal expansion were also shown by some nonresponding patients. Clonal expansion of both CD4+ and CD8+ blood T cells was observed from baseline to week 6 at doses 0.1 to 3.0 mg/kg.

The specimen comprised CD4+ or CD8+ T cells sorted from blood, sampled in a trial of the OX40 agonist ivuxolimab. The chain links TRBV6-5 with TRBJ1-6; a confident D gene designation cannot be given. The sequence was collected from an adult with an advanced solid tumor such as melanoma, head and neck, liver or kidney cancer. The nucleotide sequence reads TGTGCCAGCAGTTATATGCTTCCTAATTCACCCCTCCACTTT. The translation is CASSYMLPNSPLHF.